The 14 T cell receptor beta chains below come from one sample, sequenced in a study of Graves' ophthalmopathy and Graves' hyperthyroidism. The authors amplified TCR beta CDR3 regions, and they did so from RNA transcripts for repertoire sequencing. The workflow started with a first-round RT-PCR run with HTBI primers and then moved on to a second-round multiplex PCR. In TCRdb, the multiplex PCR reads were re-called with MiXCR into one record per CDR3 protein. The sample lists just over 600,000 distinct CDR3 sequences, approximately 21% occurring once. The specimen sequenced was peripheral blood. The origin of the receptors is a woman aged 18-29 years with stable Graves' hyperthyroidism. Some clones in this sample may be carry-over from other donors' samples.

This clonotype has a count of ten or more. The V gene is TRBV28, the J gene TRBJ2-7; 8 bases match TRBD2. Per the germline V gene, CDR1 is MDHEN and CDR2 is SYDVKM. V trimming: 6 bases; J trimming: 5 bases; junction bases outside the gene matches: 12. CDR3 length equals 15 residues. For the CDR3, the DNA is TGTGCCAGCAGCACGGCTAGCGGGTGGAGGGACGAGCAGTACTTC. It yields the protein CASSTASGWRDEQYF.

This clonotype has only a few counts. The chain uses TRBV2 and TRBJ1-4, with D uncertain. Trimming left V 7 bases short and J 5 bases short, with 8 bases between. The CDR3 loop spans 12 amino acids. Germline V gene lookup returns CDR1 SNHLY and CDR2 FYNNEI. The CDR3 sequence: CASKRVNEKLFF. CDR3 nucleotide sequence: TGTGCCAGCAAGAGGGTGAATGAAAAACTGTTTTTT.

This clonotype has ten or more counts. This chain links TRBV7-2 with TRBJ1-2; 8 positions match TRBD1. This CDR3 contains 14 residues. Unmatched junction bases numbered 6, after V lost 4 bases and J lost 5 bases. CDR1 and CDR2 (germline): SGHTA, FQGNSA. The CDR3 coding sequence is TGTGCCAGCAGCTCTAGAGGACAGGGTTATGGCTACACCTTC. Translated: CASSSRGQGYGYTF.

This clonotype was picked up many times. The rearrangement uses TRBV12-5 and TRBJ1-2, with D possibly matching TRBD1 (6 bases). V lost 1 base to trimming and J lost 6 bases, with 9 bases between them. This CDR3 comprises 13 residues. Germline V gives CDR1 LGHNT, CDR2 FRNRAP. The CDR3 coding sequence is TGTGCTAGTGGTTTGGACAGGGACAATGGCTACACCTTC. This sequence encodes CASGLDRDNGYTF.

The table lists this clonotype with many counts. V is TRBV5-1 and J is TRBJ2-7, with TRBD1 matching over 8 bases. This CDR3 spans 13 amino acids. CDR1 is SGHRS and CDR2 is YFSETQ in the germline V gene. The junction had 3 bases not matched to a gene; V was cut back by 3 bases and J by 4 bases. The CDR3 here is CASSSGTGYEQYF. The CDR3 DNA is TGCGCCAGCAGCTCCGGGACAGGATACGAGCAGTACTTC.

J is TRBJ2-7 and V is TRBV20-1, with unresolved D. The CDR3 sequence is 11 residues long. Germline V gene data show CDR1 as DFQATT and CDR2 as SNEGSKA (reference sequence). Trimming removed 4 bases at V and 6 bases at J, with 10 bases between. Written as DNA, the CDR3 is TGCAGTGCTACACCCCTAATCGAGCAGTACTTC. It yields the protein CSATPLIEQYF.

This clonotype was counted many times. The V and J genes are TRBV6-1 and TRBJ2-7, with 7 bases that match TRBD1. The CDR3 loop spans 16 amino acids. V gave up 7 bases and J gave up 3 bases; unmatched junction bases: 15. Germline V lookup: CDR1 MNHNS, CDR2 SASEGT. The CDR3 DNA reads TGTGCCAGCATGAACCGTCGACAGGGCTGGTACTACGAGCAGTACTTC. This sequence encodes CASMNRRQGWYYEQYF.

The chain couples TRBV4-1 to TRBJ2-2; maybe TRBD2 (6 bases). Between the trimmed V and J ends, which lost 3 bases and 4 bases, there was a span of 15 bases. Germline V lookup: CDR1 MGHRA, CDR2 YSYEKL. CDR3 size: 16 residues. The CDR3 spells CASSHVQSSATGELFF. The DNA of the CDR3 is TGCGCCAGCAGCCACGTCCAGTCTAGCGCCACCGGGGAGCTGTTTTTT.

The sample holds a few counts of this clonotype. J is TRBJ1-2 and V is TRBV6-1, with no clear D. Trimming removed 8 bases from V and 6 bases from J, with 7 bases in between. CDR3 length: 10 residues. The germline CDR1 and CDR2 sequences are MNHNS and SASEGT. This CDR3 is CASDRNGYTF. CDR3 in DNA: TGTGCCAGCGACCGGAATGGCTACACCTTC.

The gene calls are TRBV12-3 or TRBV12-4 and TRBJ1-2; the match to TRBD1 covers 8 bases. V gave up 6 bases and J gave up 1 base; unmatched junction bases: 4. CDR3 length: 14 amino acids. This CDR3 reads CASRPGGVNYGYTF. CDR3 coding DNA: TGTGCCAGCAGACCAGGGGGCGTTAACTATGGCTACACCTTC.

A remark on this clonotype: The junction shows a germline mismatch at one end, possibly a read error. The CDR3 nucleotides are TGTGTCAGCTGTTACTCGATTGGAGGCCCGAACACTGAAGCTTTCTTT. Its protein is CVSCYSIGGPNTEAFF. The J gene is TRBJ1-1, the V gene TRBV6-5; D is ambiguous. The germline V gene has CDR1 MNHEY and CDR2 SVGAGI. This CDR3 region has 16 residues.

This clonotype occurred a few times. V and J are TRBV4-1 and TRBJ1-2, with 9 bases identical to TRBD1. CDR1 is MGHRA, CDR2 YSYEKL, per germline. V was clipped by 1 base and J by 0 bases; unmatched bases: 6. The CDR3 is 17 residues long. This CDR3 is CASSQVTGGVSNYGYTF. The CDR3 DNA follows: TGCGCCAGCAGCCAAGTTACAGGGGGCGTTTCTAACTATGGCTACACCTTC.

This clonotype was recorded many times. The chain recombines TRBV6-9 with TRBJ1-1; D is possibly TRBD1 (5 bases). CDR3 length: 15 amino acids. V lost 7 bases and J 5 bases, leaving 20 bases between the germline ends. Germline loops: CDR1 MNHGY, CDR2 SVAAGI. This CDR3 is CASIVEAGILTEAFF. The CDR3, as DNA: TGTGCCAGCATCGTGGAGGCAGGGATATTAACTGAAGCTTTCTTT.

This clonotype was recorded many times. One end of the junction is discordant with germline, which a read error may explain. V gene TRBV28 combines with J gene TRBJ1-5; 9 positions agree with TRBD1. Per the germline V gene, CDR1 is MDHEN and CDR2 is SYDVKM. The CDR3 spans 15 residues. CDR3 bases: TGTGTCAGCAGTTCGGGACAGGGATCAAATCAGCCCCAGCATTTT. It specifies CVSSSGQGSNQPQHF.